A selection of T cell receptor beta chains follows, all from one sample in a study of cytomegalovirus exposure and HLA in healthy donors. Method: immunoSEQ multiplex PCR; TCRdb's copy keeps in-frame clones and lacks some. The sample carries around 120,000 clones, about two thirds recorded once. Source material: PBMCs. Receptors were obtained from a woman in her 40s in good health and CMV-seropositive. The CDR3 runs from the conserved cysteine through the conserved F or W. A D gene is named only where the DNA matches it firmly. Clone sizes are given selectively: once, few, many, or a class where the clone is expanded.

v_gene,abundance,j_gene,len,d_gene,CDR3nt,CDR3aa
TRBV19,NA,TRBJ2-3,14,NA,TGTGCCAGTAGTATCGGGGGGCTCACAGATACGCAGTATTTT,CASSIGGLTDTQYF
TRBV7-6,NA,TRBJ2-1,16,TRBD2,TGTGCCAGCAGCTTAGAGCGGGGGGAGAATTACAATGAGCAGTTCTTC,CASSLERGENYNEQFF
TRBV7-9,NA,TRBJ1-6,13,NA,TGTGCCAGCAGCTTTAGTGAAAAGTCACCCCTCCACTTT,CASSFSEKSPLHF
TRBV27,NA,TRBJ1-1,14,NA,TGTGCCAGCAGTTTACACAGTTTGAACACTGAAGCTTTCTTT,CASSLHSLNTEAFF
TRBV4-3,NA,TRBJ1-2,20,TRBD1,TGCGCCAGCAGCCAAGATCTTTCGGGGTCGAGTGGACAGGGGTCTCTTGGCTACACCTTC,CASSQDLSGSSGQGSLGYTF
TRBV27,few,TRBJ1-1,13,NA,TGTGCCAGCACCGGGACTATGGGCACTGAAGCTTTCTTT,CASTGTMGTEAFF
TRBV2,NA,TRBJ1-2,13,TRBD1,TGTGCCAGCAGTGAGACAGGGGGGCATGGCTACACCTTC,CASSETGGHGYTF
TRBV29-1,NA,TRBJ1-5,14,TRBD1,TGCAGCGTTGGAGGACAGGGACCTACCCAGCCCCAGCATTTT,CSVGGQGPTQPQHF
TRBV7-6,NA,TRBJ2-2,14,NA,TGTGCCAGTCAGTCAGGGGCGCCCACCGGGGAGCTGTTTTTT,CASQSGAPTGELFF
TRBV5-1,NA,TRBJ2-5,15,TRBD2,TGCGCCAGCAGCTTGGGGCCTAGCGGGGGGGAGACCCAGTACTTC,CASSLGPSGGETQYF
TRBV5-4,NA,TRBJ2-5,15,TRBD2,TGTGCCAGCAGCTTGGGCGGGGGGGCGGGAGAGACCCAGTACTTC,CASSLGGGAGETQYF
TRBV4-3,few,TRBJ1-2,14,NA,TGCGCCAGCAGCCAAGATCATAGGAGCTATGGCTACACCTTC,CASSQDHRSYGYTF
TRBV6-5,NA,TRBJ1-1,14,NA,TGTGCCAGCAGTCGCGGGGAGGTGAACACTGAAGCTTTCTTT,CASSRGEVNTEAFF
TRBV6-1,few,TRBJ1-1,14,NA,TGTGCCAGCAGTGTACAGGATATGGACACTGAAGCTTTCTTT,CASSVQDMDTEAFF
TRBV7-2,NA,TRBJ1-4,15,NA,TGTGCCAGCAGCTTAAGGGGAGGGGGGAATGAAAAACTGTTTTTT,CASSLRGGGNEKLFF
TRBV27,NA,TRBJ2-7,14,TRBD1,TGTGCCAGCAGTTTAAGGGGGCTTGGCGACGAGCAGTACTTC,CASSLRGLGDEQYF
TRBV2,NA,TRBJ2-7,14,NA,TGTGCCAGCACCGTTGGGGCCCTTTACTACGAGCAGTACTTC,CASTVGALYYEQYF
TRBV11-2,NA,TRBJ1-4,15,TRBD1,TGTGCCAGCAGGCCCGGGACAGGGATTTGGGAAAAACTGTTTTTT,CASRPGTGIWEKLFF
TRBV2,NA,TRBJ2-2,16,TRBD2,TGTGCCAGCACCGAGGATAGCGGGGGGAACACCGGGGAGCTGTTTTTT,CASTEDSGGNTGELFF
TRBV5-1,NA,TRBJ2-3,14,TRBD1,TGCGCCAGCAGCCCGCAGGGGGTCGGAGATACGCAGTATTTT,CASSPQGVGDTQYF
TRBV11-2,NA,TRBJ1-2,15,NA,TGTGCCAGCAGCTTGGGGGGGCTCTTTAACTATGGCTACACCTTC,CASSLGGLFNYGYTF
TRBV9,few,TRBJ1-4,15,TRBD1,TGTGCCAGCAGCGGCCGACAGGGAGGTGTTGAAAAACTGTTTTTT,CASSGRQGGVEKLFF
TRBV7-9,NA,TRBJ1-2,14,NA,TGTGCCAGCAGCCGAACCCCGGGTTACCCTGGCTACACCTTC,CASSRTPGYPGYTF
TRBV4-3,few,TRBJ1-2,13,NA,TGCGCCAGCAGCCCGACACCTAACTATGGCTACACCTTC,CASSPTPNYGYTF
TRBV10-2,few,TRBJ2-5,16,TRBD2,TGCGCCAGCAGTCAGAGACTAGCGGGGGGGCAAGAGACCCAGTACTTC,CASSQRLAGGQETQYF